Listed below are T cell receptor beta chains from one sample, sequenced in a study of T cells in localized non-small cell lung cancer. Using immunoSEQ multiplex PCR, the repertoire was profiled, and TCRdb retains in-frame clones only, with some absent. Here the sample spans about 82,000 clones, 60% to 85% being singletons. This material consisted of PBMCs, taken before any cancer treatment. These receptor sequences come from a man aged 35 to 70 with stage II squamous cell lung carcinoma. Each CDR3 is given with its conserved first and last residue. The D gene is left open where the match is weak. Clone size is given for some rows only: seen once, a few or many times, or a class if the clone is expanded.

>TRBV19|TRBJ2-3|.|TRBD1
CASSIRGTGGNTQYF
TGTGCCAGTAGTATAAGAGGGACAGGGGGTAATACGCAGTATTTT
>TRBV6-5|TRBJ2-2|.|.
CAHGQGGFPGELFF
TGTGCCCACGGACAAGGGGGTTTTCCCGGGGAGCTGTTTTTT
>TRBV5-6|TRBJ2-2|.|.
CASSSRTTNTGELFF
TGTGCCAGCAGCTCTCGGACAACGAACACCGGGGAGCTGTTTTTT
>TRBV5-5|TRBJ1-6|.|.
CASSLVENSPLHF
TGTGCCAGCAGCTTGGTTGAGAATTCACCCCTCCACTTT
>TRBV10-3|TRBJ2-1|.|TRBD1
CAIRQGDEQFF
TGTGCCATCAGGCAGGGGGATGAGCAGTTCTTC
>TRBV15|TRBJ1-1|.|.
CATSRAGRERTEAFF
TGTGCCACCAGCAGAGCAGGGAGGGAACGTACTGAAGCTTTCTTT
>TRBV10-3|TRBJ2-7|.|.
CAISRTDSYEQYF
TGTGCCATCAGCAGGACAGACTCCTACGAGCAGTACTTC
>TRBV27|TRBJ1-6|.|TRBD1
CASSYRGNSPLHF
TGTGCCAGCAGTTACAGGGGTAATTCACCCCTCCACTTT
>TRBV15|TRBJ2-6|.|.
CATSREHPWGSGANVLTF
TGTGCCACCAGCAGAGAGCACCCTTGGGGCTCTGGGGCCAACGTCCTGACTTTC
>TRBV6-6|TRBJ1-1|.|.
CASSYGQGINTEAFF
TGTGCCAGCAGTTACGGGCAGGGGATTAACACTGAAGCTTTCTTT
>TRBV7-9|TRBJ2-7|once|.
CASSPGAYEQYF
TGTGCCAGCAGCCCAGGCGCCTACGAGCAGTACTTC
>TRBV29-1|TRBJ1-1|.|.
CSARGLSNTEAFF
TGCAGCGCTCGGGGACTGTCGAACACTGAAGCTTTCTTT
>TRBV6-5|TRBJ2-7|.|.
CASSYRRPGDEQYF
TGTGCCAGCAGTTACCGCCGACCAGGGGACGAGCAGTACTTC
>TRBV11-2|TRBJ2-7|once|.
CASSSLGHSYEQYF
TGTGCCAGCAGCTCTTTGGGCCACTCCTACGAGCAGTACTTC
>TRBV18|TRBJ1-5|few|.
CASSQQASNQPQHF
TGTGCCAGCTCACAACAGGCTAGCAATCAGCCCCAGCATTTT
>TRBV29-1|TRBJ2-6|.|.
CSVAPHSGANVLTF
TGCAGCGTTGCCCCCCACTCTGGGGCCAACGTCCTGACTTTC
>TRBV19|TRBJ1-5|.|TRBD1
CASAPDRGSNQPQHF
TGTGCCAGTGCCCCGGACAGGGGAAGCAATCAGCCCCAGCATTTT
>TRBV2|TRBJ2-7|.|TRBD2
CASSLSGSYEQYF
TGTGCCAGCAGTCTTAGCGGGAGCTACGAGCAGTACTTC
>TRBV19|TRBJ1-5|few|.
CASRGGEANQPQHF
TGTGCCAGTAGGGGGGGGGAGGCCAATCAGCCCCAGCATTTT
>TRBV2|TRBJ1-1|.|.
CASSQPGGITEAFF
TGTGCCAGCAGCCAACCTGGAGGTATCACTGAAGCTTTCTTT
>TRBV4-1|TRBJ1-4|once|.
CASSQISELNEKLFF
TGCGCCAGCAGCCAGATCTCCGAACTTAATGAAAAACTGTTTTTT
>TRBV7-6|TRBJ1-1|few|.
CASSLGTEAFF
TGTGCCAGCAGCTTAGGTACTGAAGCTTTCTTT
>TRBV19|TRBJ2-1|.|.
CASSIQSNTYNEQFF
TGTGCCAGTAGTATTCAGTCTAACACCTACAATGAGCAGTTCTTC
>TRBV7-2|TRBJ2-3|.|.
CASTFAFSTDTQYF
TGTGCCAGCACCTTCGCGTTCTCCACAGATACGCAGTATTTT
>TRBV28|TRBJ2-7|.|TRBD1
CASSLAGGKYEQYF
TGTGCCAGCAGTCTAGCAGGGGGAAAGTACGAGCAGTACTTC
>TRBV2|TRBJ1-1|.|TRBD1
CASLTGGTEAFF
TGTGCCAGCCTGACAGGGGGCACTGAAGCTTTCTTT
>TRBV6-5|TRBJ1-2|.|.
CASSYGQTNYGYTF
TGTGCCAGCAGTTACGGGCAGACTAACTATGGCTACACCTTC
>TRBV5-3|TRBJ1-6|once|.
CARKSRAFLGDSPLHF
TGTGCCAGAAAATCCCGGGCCTTCCTTGGAGATTCACCCCTCCACTTT
>TRBV2|TRBJ1-2|.|.
CASRGLDGYTF
TGTGCCAGCAGGGGGCTTGATGGCTACACCTTC
>TRBV11-2|TRBJ1-6|.|.
CASSLEPGNYNSPLHF
TGTGCCAGCAGCTTAGAACCGGGGAACTATAATTCACCCCTCCACTTT
>TRBV7-8|TRBJ1-2|.|.
CASSLGPRVQGYTF
TGTGCCAGCAGCTTAGGGCCCAGGGTTCAGGGCTACACCTTC
>TRBV5-1|TRBJ2-7|.|TRBD2
CASSLASGLAGTYEQYF
TGCGCCAGCAGCTTGGCGAGCGGACTAGCGGGAACCTACGAGCAGTACTTC
>TRBV5-1|TRBJ1-1|.|.
CASSWRQSSFAEAFF
TGCGCCAGCAGCTGGAGACAGAGCTCGTTCGCTGAAGCTTTCTTT
>TRBV30|TRBJ1-1|.|.
CAWSGIVWNTEAFF
TGTGCCTGGAGTGGAATAGTCTGGAACACTGAAGCTTTCTTT
>TRBV28|TRBJ2-7|.|TRBD2
CASSFLAGGTPGTYEQYF
TGTGCCAGCTCTTTCCTGGCGGGAGGCACACCGGGAACCTACGAGCAGTACTTC
>TRBV7-2|TRBJ2-7|.|TRBD2
CASSLGGTSGRYEQYF
TGTGCCAGCAGCTTAGGGGGGACTAGCGGGAGGTACGAGCAGTACTTC
>TRBV11-3|TRBJ2-5|.|.
CASSLTGRAQTQYF
TGTGCCAGCAGCTTAACAGGGAGGGCGCAGACCCAGTACTTC
>TRBV19|TRBJ2-1|.|TRBD1
CASSIPGQGSAQFF
TGTGCCAGTAGTATCCCGGGACAGGGGAGCGCGCAGTTCTTC
>TRBV9|TRBJ2-2|.|.
CASSVQNTGELFF
TGTGCCAGCAGCGTACAAAACACCGGGGAGCTGTTTTTT
>TRBV28|TRBJ2-2|.|TRBD1
CASSLRWRQGAWGGELFF
TGTGCCAGCAGTTTAAGGTGGCGACAGGGGGCCTGGGGCGGGGAGCTGTTTTTT
>TRBV7-2|TRBJ2-7|once|.
CASSLGRLGEQYF
TGTGCCAGCAGCTTGGGTCGTCTGGGGGAGCAGTACTTC
>TRBV9|TRBJ2-3|once|.
CASSVDPGLDTQYF
TGTGCCAGCAGCGTAGATCCGGGACTTGATACGCAGTATTTT
>TRBV28|TRBJ2-1|few|TRBD2
CASSLGGPRANEQFF
TGTGCCAGCAGTTTGGGAGGGCCCCGAGCAAATGAGCAGTTCTTC
>TRBV2|TRBJ2-1|few|.
CASSEARGLRGDEQFF
TGTGCCAGCAGTGAAGCGAGGGGACTTAGAGGGGATGAGCAGTTCTTC
>TRBV5-1|TRBJ2-7|once|.
CASSLEAGARSEQYF
TGCGCCAGCAGCTTGGAGGCGGGGGCGCGAAGCGAGCAGTACTTC
>TRBV6-5|TRBJ1-5|.|.
CASSPTGYSNQPQHF
TGTGCCAGCAGTCCGACAGGCTATAGCAATCAGCCCCAGCATTTT
>TRBV7-8|TRBJ2-1|.|TRBD2
CASSLSRLAGGPDEQFF
TGTGCCAGCAGCCTATCCCGATTAGCGGGGGGGCCTGATGAGCAGTTCTTC
>TRBV6-1|TRBJ2-7|.|.
CASNRDLMTRYEQYF
TGTGCCAGCAACCGGGACCTCATGACCCGCTACGAGCAGTACTTC
>TRBV6-5|TRBJ1-2|.|TRBD1
CASSSEGAFGYGYTF
TGTGCCAGCAGTTCGGAGGGGGCGTTCGGGTATGGCTACACCTTC
>TRBV7-3|TRBJ2-3|once|TRBD1
CASSLDRGADTQYF
TGTGCCAGCAGCTTAGACAGGGGGGCAGATACGCAGTATTTT
>TRBV29-1|TRBJ2-3|.|.
CSVGVGGTQYF
TGCAGCGTTGGCGTGGGTGGTACGCAGTATTTT
>TRBV10-3|TRBJ2-7|.|TRBD2
CAIRGSGGADEQYF
TGTGCCATCCGGGGTAGCGGGGGGGCGGACGAGCAGTACTTC
>TRBV7-2|TRBJ2-7|.|TRBD2
CASSLGLAGAYEQYF
TGTGCCAGCAGCTTAGGGCTAGCGGGAGCCTACGAGCAGTACTTC
>TRBV18|TRBJ2-7|.|.
CASSAEGYEQYF
TGTGCCAGCTCGGCAGAGGGTTACGAGCAGTACTTC
>TRBV7-6|TRBJ1-6|.|.
CASSFSADSPLHF
TGTGCCAGCAGCTTCTCGGCGGATTCACCCCTCCACTTT
>TRBV7-7|TRBJ2-5|.|.
CASSLGRAVVVETQYF
TGTGCTAGCAGCTTAGGCCGTGCCGTGGTTGTAGAGACCCAGTACTTC
>TRBV28|TRBJ2-3|.|.
CASSFNFGDSTDTQYF
TGTGCCAGCAGTTTCAACTTTGGCGACAGCACAGATACGCAGTATTTT
>TRBV7-8|TRBJ2-5|.|TRBD2
CASSLSWRETQHF
TGTGCCAGCAGCTTAAGTTGGCGGGAGACCCAGCACTTC
>TRBV5-6|TRBJ2-7|.|.
CASSRRAEEQYF
TGTGCCAGCAGCCGAAGAGCCGAGGAGCAGTACTTC
>TRBV5-4|TRBJ1-2|.|.
CASSLGGNTGRVYGYTF
TGTGCCAGCAGCTTGGGGGGAAACACCGGGAGGGTCTATGGCTACACCTTC